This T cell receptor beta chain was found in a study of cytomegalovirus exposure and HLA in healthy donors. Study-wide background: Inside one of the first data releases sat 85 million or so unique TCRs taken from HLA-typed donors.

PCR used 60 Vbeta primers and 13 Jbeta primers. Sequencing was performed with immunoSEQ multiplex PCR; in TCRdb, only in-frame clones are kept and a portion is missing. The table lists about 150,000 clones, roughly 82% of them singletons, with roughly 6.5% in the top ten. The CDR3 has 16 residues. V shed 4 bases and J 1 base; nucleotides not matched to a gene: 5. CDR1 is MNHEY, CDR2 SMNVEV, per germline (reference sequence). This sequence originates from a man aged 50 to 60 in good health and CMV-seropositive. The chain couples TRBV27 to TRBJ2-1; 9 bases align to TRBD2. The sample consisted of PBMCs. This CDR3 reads CASSSRTSASYNEQFF. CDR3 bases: TGTGCCAGCAGTTCTCGGACTAGCGCTTCCTACAATGAGCAGTTCTTC.